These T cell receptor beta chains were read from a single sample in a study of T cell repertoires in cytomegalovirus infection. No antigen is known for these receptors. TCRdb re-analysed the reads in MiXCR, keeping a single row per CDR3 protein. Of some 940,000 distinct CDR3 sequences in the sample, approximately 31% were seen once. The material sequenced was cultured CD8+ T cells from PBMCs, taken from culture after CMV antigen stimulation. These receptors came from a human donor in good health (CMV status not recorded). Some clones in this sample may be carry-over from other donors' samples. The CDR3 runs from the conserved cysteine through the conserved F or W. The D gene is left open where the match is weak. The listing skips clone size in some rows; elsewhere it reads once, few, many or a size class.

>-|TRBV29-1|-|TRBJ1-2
CSADSVGYGYTF
TGCAGCGCGGACAGCGTCGGCTATGGCTACACCTTC
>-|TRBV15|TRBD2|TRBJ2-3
CATSMGLAGGPSTDTQYF
TGTGCCACCAGCATGGGACTAGCGGGGGGGCCTAGCACAGATACGCAGTATTTT
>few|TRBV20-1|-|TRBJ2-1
CSARGQGYNEQFF
TGCAGTGCTAGAGGACAAGGCTACAATGAGCAGTTCTTC
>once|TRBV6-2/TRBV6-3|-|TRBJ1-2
CASSYSFYGYTF
TGTGCCAGCAGTTACTCCTTCTATGGCTACACCTTC
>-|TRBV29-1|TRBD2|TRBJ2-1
CSVEDSGLGYNEQFF
TGCAGCGTTGAAGACTCGGGACTAGGGTACAATGAGCAGTTCTTC
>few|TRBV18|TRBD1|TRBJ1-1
CASSPGQVMNTEAFF
TGTGCCAGCTCACCAGGACAGGTAATGAACACTGAAGCTTTCTTT
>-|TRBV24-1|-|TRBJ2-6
CATSDRDSSSGANVLTF
TGTGCCACCAGTGACCGTGACTCAAGCTCTGGGGCCAACGTCCTGACTTTC
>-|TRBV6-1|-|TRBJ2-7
CASRLVRDRRVEQYF
TGTGCCAGCAGGCTTGTGAGGGACCGCCGGGTCGAGCAGTACTTC
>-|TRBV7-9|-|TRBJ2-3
CASSSPSSTDTQYF
TGTGCCAGCAGCTCCCCGTCAAGCACAGATACGCAGTATTTT
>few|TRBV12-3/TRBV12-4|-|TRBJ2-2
CASSPLQGYTGELFF
TGTGCCAGCAGCCCATTACAGGGCTACACCGGGGAGCTGTTTTTT
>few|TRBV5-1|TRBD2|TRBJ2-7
CASSLGIGTSVVEQYF
TGCGCCAGCAGCTTGGGAATCGGGACTAGCGTTGTCGAGCAGTACTTC
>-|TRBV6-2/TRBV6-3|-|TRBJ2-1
CASSYPGHKSYNEQFF
TGTGCCAGCAGTTACCCCGGACACAAATCCTACAATGAGCAGTTCTTC
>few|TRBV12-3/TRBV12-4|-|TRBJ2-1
CASSLALIYEQFF
TGTGCCAGCAGTTTAGCGCTCATCTATGAGCAGTTCTTC
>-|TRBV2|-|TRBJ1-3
CASIRPDGRGNTIYF
TGTGCCAGCATTCGTCCAGATGGAAGAGGAAACACCATATATTTT
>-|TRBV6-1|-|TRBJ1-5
CASRGASIAHQPQHF
TGTGCCAGCAGGGGGGCAAGTATAGCTCATCAGCCCCAGCATTTT
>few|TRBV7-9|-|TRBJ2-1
CAKEGSTGEQFF
TGTGCCAAGGAGGGGTCCACGGGGGAGCAGTTCTTC
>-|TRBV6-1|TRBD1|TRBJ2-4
CASSERDSLAKNIQYF
TGTGCCAGCAGTGAAAGGGACAGTTTAGCCAAAAACATTCAGTACTTC
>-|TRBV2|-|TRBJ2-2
CASTEDSNTGELFF
TGTGCCAGCACCGAGGACAGCAACACCGGGGAGCTGTTTTTT
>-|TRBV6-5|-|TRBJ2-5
CASSYYSSPQETQYF
TGTGCCAGCAGTTACTACTCTAGCCCCCAAGAGACCCAGTACTTC
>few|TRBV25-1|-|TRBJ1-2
CAVGGAGYTF
TGTGCCGTAGGTGGGGCGGGCTACACCTTC
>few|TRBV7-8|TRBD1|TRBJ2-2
CASSFRLNRGHTGELFF
TGTGCCAGCAGCTTCCGCCTTAACAGGGGGCACACCGGGGAGCTGTTTTTT
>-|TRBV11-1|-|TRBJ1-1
CASSSRTDEVAFF
TGTGCCAGCAGCTCAAGGACCGACGAGGTGGCTTTCTTT
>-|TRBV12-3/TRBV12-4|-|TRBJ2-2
CASSFIIGELFF
TGTGCCAGCAGTTTTATCATCGGGGAGCTGTTTTTT
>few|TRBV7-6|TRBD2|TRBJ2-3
CASSSPRERGLYF
TGTGCCAGCAGCTCACCCAGGGAGCGGGGGTTGTATTTT
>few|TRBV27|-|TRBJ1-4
CASSFTWPATNEKLFF
TGTGCCAGCAGTTTTACTTGGCCAGCAACTAATGAAAAACTGTTTTTT
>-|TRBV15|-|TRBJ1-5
CATSRDRGGLQPQHF
TGTGCCACCAGCAGAGATCGAGGGGGGCTTCAGCCCCAGCATTTT
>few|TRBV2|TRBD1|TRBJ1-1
CATRNPGQGAAEAFF
TGTGCCACCAGGAATCCGGGACAGGGGGCCGCTGAAGCTTTCTTT
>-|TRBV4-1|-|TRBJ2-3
CASSQDLGFGTDTQYF
TGCGCCAGCAGCCAAGATCTGGGTTTTGGCACAGATACGCAGTATTTT
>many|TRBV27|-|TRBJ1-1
CASSRPGATEAFF
TGTGCCAGCAGCAGGCCGGGCGCAACTGAAGCTTTCTTT
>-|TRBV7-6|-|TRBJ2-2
CASLGIGELFF
TGTGCCAGCTTGGGAATCGGGGAGCTGTTTTTT
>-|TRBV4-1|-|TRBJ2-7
CASSPPGPEQYF
TGCGCCAGCAGCCCCCCTGGACCCGAGCAGTACTTC
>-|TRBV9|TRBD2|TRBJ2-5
CASSASGGVQETQYF
TGTGCCAGCAGCGCTAGCGGGGGGGTCCAAGAGACCCAGTACTTC
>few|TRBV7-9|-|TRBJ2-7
CASNDAAVPYEQYF
TGTGCCAGCAACGACGCGGCAGTCCCCTACGAGCAGTACTTC
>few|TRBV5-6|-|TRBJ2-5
CASRAYTETQYF
TGTGCCAGCAGAGCCTATACGGAGACCCAGTACTTC
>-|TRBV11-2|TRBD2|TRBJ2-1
CASSLVLAGGLINYNEQFF
TGTGCCAGCAGCTTAGTATTAGCGGGGGGCCTAATAAACTACAATGAGCAGTTCTTC
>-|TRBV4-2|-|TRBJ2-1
CASSQDNSEFF
TGTGCCAGCAGCCAAGATAACAGTGAGTTCTTC
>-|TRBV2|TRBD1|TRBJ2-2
CASSGGQGHTGELFF
TGTGCCAGCAGTGGAGGACAGGGCCACACCGGGGAGCTGTTTTTT
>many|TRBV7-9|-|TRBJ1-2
CASSSSISGYTF
TGTGCCAGCAGCTCGTCCATCAGTGGCTACACCTTC
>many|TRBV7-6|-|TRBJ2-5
CASSFTEETQYF
TGTGCCAGCAGCTTTACAGAAGAGACCCAGTACTTC
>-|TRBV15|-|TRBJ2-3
CATSRAETHSTDTQYF
TGTGCCACCAGCAGAGCGGAAACCCATAGCACAGATACGCAGTATTTT
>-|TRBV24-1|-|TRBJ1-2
CATSDRQNYGYTF
TGTGCCACCAGTGACAGACAGAACTATGGCTACACCTTC
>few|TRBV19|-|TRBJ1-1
CAVQQTLNTEAFF
TGTGCCGTTCAACAGACCCTGAACACTGAAGCTTTCTTT
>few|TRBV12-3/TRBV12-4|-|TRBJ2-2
CASSHLGGSTGELFF
TGTGCCAGCAGCCATTTGGGCGGGTCCACCGGGGAGCTGTTTTTT
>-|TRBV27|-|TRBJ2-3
CASSFRGYDTQYF
TGTGCCAGCAGTTTTAGGGGGTACGATACGCAGTATTTT
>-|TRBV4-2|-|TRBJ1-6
CASSQESGASNSPLHF
TGTGCCAGCAGCCAAGAGTCAGGAGCCTCAAATTCACCCCTCCACTTT
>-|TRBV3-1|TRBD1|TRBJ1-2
CASSQTTGGGYGYTF
TGTGCCAGCAGCCAGACTACAGGGGGCGGTTATGGCTACACCTTC